The 5 T cell receptor beta chains listed next were all sequenced from one sample in a study of metastatic and nonmetastatic thyroid tumors. Using MiXCR, TCRdb reanalyzed the PCR reads. This table has some 4,000 clones, 35% appearing once. No patient received treatment before thyroid surgery. Sequencing was carried out using adjacent normal tissue. Receptor source: a male donor with papillary thyroid cancer or a benign thyroid nodule (not recorded which). Some clones in this sample may be carry-over from other donors' samples.

There are a few counts of this clone. This specimen includes other DNA sequences encoding the same CDR3. The chain joins TRBV5-1 to TRBJ2-7; tentative D call: TRBD1 (7 bases). The CDR3 sequence is 14 residues long. V was pared by 0 bases and J by 5 bases, with 12 bases between. Germline V gene lookup returns CDR1 SGHRS and CDR2 YFSETQ. The CDR3 nucleotides read TGCGCCAGCAGCTTGGTGAGCAGGGGGGACGAGCAGTACTTC. Protein: CASSLVSRGDEQYF.

This clone was observed a handful of times. The CDR3 end shows no conserved phenylalanine or tryptophan, and so a read error is likely. Here the CDR3 reads CASSFGGQYSRGLFL. CDR3 coding DNA: TGTGCCAGCAGTTTTGGAGGACAGTACTCAAGGGGGCTGTTTCTT. The chain combines TRBV28 with TRBJ2-2; tentatively, D is TRBD1 (6 bases). The V gene lost 3 bases and the J gene lost 13 bases, with 21 bases spanning the gap. The CDR3 covers 15 residues. Germline V CDR1 and CDR2: MDHEN, SYDVKM.

The V gene is TRBV12-3 or TRBV12-4, the J gene TRBJ2-1; 9 bases are a match to TRBD1. CDR3 size: 20 residues. The V gene end was trimmed by 3 bases and the J gene end by 6 bases; junction bases not matched to a gene: 21. The CDR3 sequence: CASSLGLRGSRTGDINEQFF. The CDR3 DNA reads as TGTGCCAGCAGTTTGGGCCTCAGGGGTTCCCGGACAGGGGACATCAATGAGCAGTTCTTC.

The chain joins TRBV11-2 to TRBJ2-7, with 10 bases lining up with TRBD2. The V and J ends lost 0 bases and 6 bases, in that order; junction bases with no gene match: 20. Germline-derived CDR1 and CDR2 are SGHAT and FQNNGV. There are 20 residues in the CDR3. CDR3 region: CASSLESTGWASGSRGEQYF. CDR3 nucleotide sequence: TGTGCCAGCAGCTTAGAAAGTACGGGTTGGGCTAGCGGGAGTAGAGGCGAGCAGTACTTC.

This clone was found a few times. The J gene is TRBJ2-7, the V gene TRBV28; TRBD2 aligns across 9 bases. The CDR3 runs to 16 residues. V lost 6 bases to trimming and J lost 3 bases; unmatched junction nucleotides: 12. Germline V gives CDR1 MDHEN, CDR2 SYDVKM. CDR3 residues: CASRPPGLAAGYEQYF. The DNA of the CDR3 is TGTGCCAGCAGGCCACCGGGACTAGCAGCCGGCTACGAGCAGTACTTC.